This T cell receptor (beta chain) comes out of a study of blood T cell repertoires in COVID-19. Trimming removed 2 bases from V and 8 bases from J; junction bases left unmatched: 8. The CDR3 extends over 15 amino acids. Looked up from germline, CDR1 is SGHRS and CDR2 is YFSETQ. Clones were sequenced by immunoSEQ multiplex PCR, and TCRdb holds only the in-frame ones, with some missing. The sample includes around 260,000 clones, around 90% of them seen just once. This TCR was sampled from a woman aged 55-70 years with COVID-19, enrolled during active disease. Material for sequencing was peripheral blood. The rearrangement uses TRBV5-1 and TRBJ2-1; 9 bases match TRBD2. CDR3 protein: CASSLDSGRTDEQFF. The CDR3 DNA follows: TGCGCCAGCAGCTTAGATAGCGGGAGAACTGATGAGCAGTTCTTC.